The 26 T cell receptor beta chains reported below all come from one sample, sequenced in a study of neurological immune-mediated disorders. TCRdb passed the 5' RACE reads through MiXCR, listing each CDR3 protein once. The sample holds about 26,000 distinct CDR3 sequences, 2.5% to 4% seen once. The sequencing input was PBMCs. These receptors originate from a woman in her 30s with multiple sclerosis.

This clonotype was counted many times. The chain is built from TRBV12-3 or TRBV12-4 and TRBJ2-3; D remains ambiguous. V dropped 4 bases and J dropped 2 bases, with 4 bases sitting between them. CDR3 length: 12 amino acids. CDR3: CASSYYTDTQYF. The DNA of the CDR3 is TGTGCCAGCAGTTACTACACAGATACGCAGTATTTT.

This clonotype has a count of ten or more. The chain links TRBV2 to TRBJ1-5; D is undetermined. This CDR3 is 15 amino acids long. With 3 bases removed from V and 6 bases from J, the gap between germline ends came to 15 bases. Per the germline V gene, CDR1 is SNHLY and CDR2 is FYNNEI. This chain's CDR3 is CASSDTGLRSQPQHF. CDR3 DNA sequence: TGTGCCAGCAGTGACACGGGCTTAAGGAGTCAGCCCCAGCATTTT.

This clonotype appeared many times. V and J are TRBV14 and TRBJ2-1; D tentatively reads TRBD1 or TRBD2 (5 bases each). The CDR3 spans 15 residues. V lost 4 bases to trimming and J lost 6 bases, with 16 bases between them. CDR1 and CDR2 (germline): SGHDN, FVKESK. This CDR3 is CASSPIRGESNEQFF. As DNA, the CDR3 is TGTGCCAGCAGCCCGATAAGAGGGGAAAGCAATGAGCAGTTCTTC.

In its sample, this clonotype was seen many times. This chain joins TRBV6-5 and TRBJ2-7; TRBD2 matches at 7 bases. The CDR3 extends over 15 amino acids. The germline V gene encodes CDR1 MNHEY and CDR2 SVGAGI. V dropped 6 bases and J dropped 0; count of bases not matched to a gene: 8. This chain's CDR3 is CASSPAGVSSYEQYF. CDR3 nucleotide sequence: TGTGCCAGCAGCCCGGCGGGAGTTTCCTCCTACGAGCAGTACTTC.

This clonotype was observed at least ten times. The V call is TRBV7-2, the J call TRBJ2-7; 9 nucleotides align to TRBD1. The V and J ends lost 4 bases and 1 base, in that order; junction bases with no gene match: 2. The V gene's germline CDR1 is SGHTA and CDR2 FQGNSA. CDR3 length: 14 amino acids. The CDR3 sequence is CASSYGTGSYEQYF. CDR3 DNA: TGTGCCAGCAGCTACGGGACAGGGTCCTACGAGCAGTACTTC.

The sample holds many counts of this clonotype. CDR3 nucleotides: TGCGCCAGCAGCTTGGAAGCCTTAGTGGGCTCTGGAAACACCATATATTTT. As protein: CASSLEALVGSGNTIYF. This chain uses TRBV5-1 with TRBJ1-3; the D is unclear. The V end lost 0 bases, the J end lost 0 bases, and 13 bases lay between the germline ends. CDR1 is SGHRS and CDR2 is YFSETQ in the germline V gene. The CDR3 spans 17 residues.

In this sample, this clonotype turned up many times. The CDR3 nucleotides read TGCAGTGCTAGACCACCGACACCCAGGGCCACAGATACGCAGTATTTT. Amino acid sequence: CSARPPTPRATDTQYF. The genes are TRBV20-1 and TRBJ2-3, with D possibly TRBD1 on 5 matching bases. The CDR3 extends over 16 amino acids. Germline V gene data show CDR1 as DFQATT and CDR2 as SNEGSKA (reference sequence). Trimming removed 2 bases at V and 2 bases at J, with 17 bases between.

This clonotype was found many times. The chain couples TRBV7-2 to TRBJ2-4; 9 bases agree with TRBD2. The CDR3 is 15 residues long. Germline trimming cut 5 bases from V and 7 bases from J; bases unmatched to any gene: 9. Germline V gene lookup returns CDR1 SGHTA and CDR2 FQGNSA. The CDR3 is CASSPLSGGENIQYF. The DNA for the CDR3 is TGTGCCAGCAGCCCACTTAGCGGGGGAGAGAACATTCAGTACTTC.

This clonotype was counted ten times or more. V and J are TRBV20-1 and TRBJ1-5, with D perhaps TRBD1 (6 bases). Between the trimmed V and J ends, which lost 0 bases and 5 bases, there was a span of 20 bases. The CDR3 has 17 amino acids. Looked up from germline, CDR1 is DFQATT and CDR2 is SNEGSKA (reference sequence). The CDR3 region has the DNA TGCAGTGCTAGAGATCCCGGGGTTACAGGGTCGGATCAGCCCCAGCATTTT. It yields the protein CSARDPGVTGSDQPQHF.

This clonotype has at least ten counts. This chain uses TRBV7-6 with TRBJ2-2; TRBD1 aligns across 8 bases. CDR1 is SGHVS and CDR2 is FNYEAQ in the germline V gene. The CDR3 spans 19 residues. The V segment lost 6 bases and the J segment 0 bases; nucleotides outside the gene matches: 15. DNA for the CDR3: TGTGCCAGCAGTCGACGGGGTACAGGGGGTGGATCGAACACCGGGGAGCTGTTTTTT. It encodes CASSRRGTGGGSNTGELFF.

This clonotype was recorded at least ten times. The chain has TRBV3-1 and TRBJ2-2; D unclear. CDR3 length: 14 residues. Germline CDR1 and CDR2: LGHDT and YNNKEL (reference sequence). V was shortened by 6 bases and J by 3 bases, with 11 bases between the two germline ends. CDR3 loop: CASRSNSDTGELFF. The CDR3 DNA reads as TGTGCCAGCAGGAGTAACAGCGACACCGGGGAGCTGTTTTTT.

In this sample, this clonotype turned up many times. The V gene is TRBV11-2, the J gene TRBJ2-5; 10 nucleotides match TRBD1. This CDR3 region has 17 residues. Germline-derived CDR1 and CDR2 are SGHAT and FQNNGV. Trimming removed 1 base from V and 4 bases from J; junction bases left unmatched: 9. CDR3 region: CASSLVGQGVGGETQYF. In DNA, the CDR3 is TGTGCCAGCAGCTTAGTCGGACAGGGGGTCGGAGGAGAGACCCAGTACTTC.

This clonotype has ten or more counts. V and J are TRBV7-8 and TRBJ2-5, with TRBD2 identical over 15 bases. CDR3 length: 16 amino acids. J was trimmed by 1 base and V by 5 bases; bases with no gene match: 2. The germline V gene has CDR1 SGHVS and CDR2 FQNEAQ. CDR3 sequence reads: CASSTGLAGGQETQYF. The CDR3 nucleotides are TGTGCCAGCAGCACGGGACTAGCGGGGGGCCAAGAGACCCAGTACTTC.

This clonotype came up many times. The V gene is TRBV28, the J gene TRBJ2-7, with 7 bases that match TRBD2. In germline, CDR1 is MDHEN, CDR2 SYDVKM. The CDR3 contains 16 residues. The J segment lost 4 bases and the V segment lost 4 bases, leaving 13 bases of the junction unmatched. DNA for the CDR3: TGTGCCAGCAGTTCGGAGGTTCCACCGGGGGGATACGAGCAGTACTTC. This translates into CASSSEVPPGGYEQYF.

This clonotype was detected ten times or more. In DNA form, the CDR3 reads TGCGCCAGCAGCCTGATACAGGAGACTCGAGAGACCCAGTACTTC. Translated, it gives CASSLIQETRETQYF. The V and J genes are TRBV4-1 and TRBJ2-5, with D maybe TRBD1 (5 bases). V gave up 4 bases and J gave up 4 bases, with 16 bases separating them. Germline lookup yields CDR1 MGHRA and CDR2 YSYEKL. CDR3 length: 15 amino acids.

The chain combines TRBV3-1 with TRBJ2-7; D is unclear. V lost 0 bases and J lost 4, with 13 bases in between. The CDR3 is made up of 15 amino acids. CDR1 and CDR2 from the germline V gene are LGHDT and YNNKEL (reference sequence). CDR3 in DNA: TGTGCCAGCAGCCAAGATCGGGCCCGACCTTACGAGCAGTACTTC. Its translation: CASSQDRARPYEQYF.

This clonotype was recorded many times. This chain uses TRBV7-4 with TRBJ2-7, with TRBD2 identical over 9 bases. This CDR3 is built from 16 residues. Germline V gene sequence: CDR1 SGHVT, CDR2 SQSDAQ. Trimming at V came to 3 bases and at J to 4 bases, leaving 10 bases not matched to a gene. DNA of the CDR3: TGTGCCAGCAGCTTCTGGACCTCTAGCGGGGTTTACGAGCAGTACTTC. Translating it yields CASSFWTSSGVYEQYF.

This clonotype was seen more than once but under ten times. The chain carries TRBV20-1 and TRBJ1-3; no firm D call. This CDR3 has 11 amino acids. Germline CDR1 DFQATT, CDR2 SNEGSKA (reference sequence). V was cut by 0 bases and J by 7 bases, with 4 bases left in between. CDR3 in DNA: TGCAGTGCTAGAGATCGTAACACCATATATTTT. Its protein is CSARDRNTIYF.

In regard to this clonotype: This may come from a read error, since a much larger clone is one base off. The chain couples TRBV5-1 to TRBJ1-4; TRBD1 matches at 7 bases. The junction had 4 bases not matched to a gene; V was cut back by 1 base and J by 4 bases. CDR1 and CDR2 (germline): SGHRS, YFSETQ. CDR3 length equals 15 residues. CDR3 bases: TGCGCCAGCAGCTTGCGGGACAGAGGTAATGAAAAACTGTTTTTT. Residues: CASSLRDRGNEKLFF.

This clonotype was seen only a few times. The chain joins TRBV7-2 to TRBJ1-6; D is unclear. This CDR3 is built from 16 residues. Trimming took 5 bases from V and 7 from J, leaving 18 bases between them. CDR1 is SGHTA and CDR2 is FQGNSA in the germline V gene. This chain's CDR3 is CASSTRADSGNSPLHF. The CDR3 DNA reads as TGTGCCAGCAGCACCCGAGCGGACTCAGGAAATTCACCCCTCCACTTT.

This clonotype was detected many times. The chain links TRBV20-1 to TRBJ1-3; no firm D call. The V gene's germline CDR1 is DFQATT and CDR2 SNEGSKA (reference sequence). V lost 5 bases, J lost 2 bases, and 19 bases lay in between. The CDR3 totals 16 residues. CDR3 DNA sequence: TGCAGTGCTTCTCTCTCTAGGGCAGGCGCTGGAAACACCATATATTTT. Its translation: CSASLSRAGAGNTIYF.

This clonotype was counted ten times or more. This sequence joins TRBV5-1 and TRBJ2-1; TRBD2 agrees at 8 bases. The CDR3 is 14 residues long. Trimming cost V 6 bases and J 2 bases; bases outside gene matches: 4. Germline CDR1 is SGHRS and CDR2 is YFSETQ. The CDR3 nucleotides are TGCGCCAGCAAACGGGAGGGTACCTACAATGAGCAGTTCTTC. Protein: CASKREGTYNEQFF. The full variable domain, in which reference TRBV5-1 and TRBJ2-1 provide the parts outside the CDR3, is KAGVTQTPRYLIKTRGQQVTLSCSPISGHRSVSWYQQTPGQGLQFLFEYFSETQRNKGNFPGRFSGRQFSNSRSEMNVSTLELGDSALYLCASKREGTYNEQFFGPGTRLTVL.

Ten or more counts support this clonotype. The rearrangement uses TRBV28 and TRBJ2-7; D tentatively reads TRBD1 or TRBD2 (5 bases each). The V gene lost 6 bases and the J gene lost 4 bases, with 16 bases spanning the gap. The length of the CDR3 is 14 residues. CDR1 and CDR2 from the germline V gene are MDHEN and SYDVKM. CDR3 nucleotide sequence: TGTGCCAGCAGGTCCTTCGGGGCGGAATACGAGCAGTACTTC. It codes for CASRSFGAEYEQYF. Full variable domain (missing parts from reference TRBV28 and TRBJ2-7): DVKVTQSSRYLVKRTGEKVFLECVQDMDHENMFWYRQDPGLGLRLIYFSYDVKMKEKGDIPEGYSVSREKKERFSLILESASTNQTSMYLCASRSFGAEYEQYFGPGTRLTVT.

This clonotype has a count of ten or more. J is TRBJ1-3 and V is TRBV20-1; 7 bases fit TRBD1. The CDR3 extends over 13 amino acids. The germline CDR1 and CDR2 sequences are DFQATT and SNEGSKA (reference sequence). V lost 5 bases to trimming and J lost 3 bases; unmatched junction nucleotides: 4. CDR3 sequence reads: CSAPGQSGNTIYF. The DNA for the CDR3 is TGCAGTGCTCCGGGACAGAGTGGAAACACCATATATTTT.

This clonotype has at least ten counts. V and J are TRBV4-3 and TRBJ2-5, with TRBD2 identical over 14 bases. The CDR3 covers 17 residues. CDR1 LGHNA and CDR2 YSLEER come from the germline V gene. J was trimmed by 4 bases and V by 2 bases; bases with no gene match: 6. CDR3 nucleotides: TGCGCCAGCAGCCAATATACCGGGACTAGCGGGAGAGAGACCCAGTACTTC. Its protein is CASSQYTGTSGRETQYF.

In this sample, this clonotype turned up many times. This chain connects TRBV5-1 to TRBJ2-3; 8 bases agree with TRBD1. This CDR3 is 15 amino acids long. With 4 bases clipped from V and 0 bases from J, the junction kept 4 bases outside the gene matches. CDR1 and CDR2 (germline): SGHRS, YFSETQ. The CDR3 protein is CASSGGTGSTDTQYF. CDR3 in DNA: TGCGCCAGCAGCGGGGGGACAGGTAGCACAGATACGCAGTATTTT.